This TCR beta chain was identified in a study of cytotoxic CD8 clonotypes in ibrutinib-treated CLL. Study details: Samples showed on average around 230,000 productive templates and 94,082 productive rearrangements. Broader study findings: For progressing versus sustained-remission patients, sampling times were not the same.

About this clone: The target antigen is unknown.

The CDR3 spans 17 residues. V was trimmed by 7 bases and J by 4 bases, leaving 23 bases between them. Germline CDR1 and CDR2: WSHSY and SAAADI. The TCR beta libraries used about 2.2 micrograms of genomic DNA that came from cryopreserved PBMCs. The data were produced by immunoSEQ multiplex PCR, yet TCRdb's version contains in-frame clones alone and is incomplete. This sample has 200,000 to 250,000 clones; 75% to 80% occur once, and the top ten carry roughly 10%. This sequence joins TRBV10-2 and TRBJ2-1, with a possible D match to TRBD1 (7 bases). This TCR came from a human donor with chronic lymphocytic leukemia. The material sequenced was PBMCs, taken after 12 months of ibrutinib treatment. Here the CDR3 DNA reads TGCGCCAGCATATCTCGGCTTGGCCAGGGGGGATACAATGAGCAGTTCTTC. Translation: CASISRLGQGGYNEQFF.